Below are 28 T cell receptor beta chains sequenced from a single sample in a study of blood T cells in healthy people across ages (dated by TCRdb to 2013 to 2016). The method was 5' RACE. The reads were generated on an Illumina HiSeq 2500. The second PCR ran for roughly 7 to 11 cycles and used a J-beta primer mix along with a sample-barcoded 5' primer. Starting from the raw public reads, TCRdb applied fastp trimming at Q25, assembled clones with MiXCR and retained in-frame beta chains. Here each entry gathers all rows of one CDR3 protein and keeps the most common genes and DNA. Present in this sample are 600,000 to 800,000 distinct CDR3 sequences, over 40% of which were seen just once. The ten top clones hold around an eighth of the sample. The sample comprised blood. The receptors were gathered from a woman of 80 years or more in good health.

The chain recombines TRBV28 with TRBJ2-5; tentatively, D is TRBD1 or TRBD2 (5 bases each). V was shortened by 8 bases and J by 2 bases, with 12 bases between the two germline ends. CDR1 and CDR2 from the germline V gene are MDHEN and SYDVKM. This CDR3 comprises 13 residues. CDR3 coding DNA: TGTGCCAGCGTCGAGGGACGGCAAGAGACCCAGTACTTC. This codes for CASVEGRQETQYF.

CDR3 sequence: CASSFADYNEQFF. The CDR3, as DNA: TGTGCCAGCAGCTTTGCAGATTACAATGAGCAGTTCTTC. The chain links TRBV7-2 to TRBJ2-1; D unresolved. V gave up 3 bases and J gave up 4 bases, with 7 bases separating them. Germline CDR1 and CDR2: SGHTA and FQGNSA. The CDR3 runs to 13 residues.

This chain links TRBV5-1 with TRBJ2-1, with 11 bases identical to TRBD2. V shed 2 bases and J 5 bases; nucleotides not matched to a gene: 3. CDR1 is SGHRS and CDR2 is YFSETQ in the germline V gene. CDR3 size: 15 residues. The CDR3 bases are TGCGCCAGCAGCTTCACTAGCGGGGGACACAATGAGCAGTTCTTC. Translation: CASSFTSGGHNEQFF.

On this clonotype itself: This could be a read error, since a much larger clone is one nucleotide away. The rearrangement links TRBV20-1 to TRBJ2-4; possible D gene TRBD1, 5 bases. The CDR3 contains 14 residues. The ends were cut back, 7 bases at V and 4 bases at J, with 17 bases in the middle. Germline CDR1 and CDR2: DFQATT and SNEGSKA (reference sequence). CDR3 DNA sequence: TGCAGTGTCCTCTCCAGGGATCTTAAAAACATTCAGTACTTC. Its protein is CSVLSRDLKNIQYF.

This chain uses TRBV24-1 with TRBJ2-5, with 7 bases matching TRBD2. Germline values: CDR1 KGHDR, CDR2 SFDVKD. Unmatched junction bases numbered 11, after V lost 3 bases and J lost 11 bases. The CDR3 totals 14 residues. CDR3 loop: CATSDSGVGYEQYF. For the CDR3, the DNA is TGTGCCACCAGTGATAGCGGGGTTGGCTATGAGCAGTACTTC.

This clonotype occurred many times. The V and J genes are TRBV5-5 and TRBJ1-2; D is unclear. V was clipped by 1 base and J by 4 bases, with 11 bases between them. The CDR3 extends over 14 amino acids. Germline V CDR1 and CDR2: SGHKS, YYEKEE (reference sequence). The CDR3 nucleotides read TGTGCCAGCAGCTTGCAGTTCTTAGGCTATGGCTACACCTTC. Translated, it gives CASSLQFLGYGYTF. The variable domain in full, with the rest retrieved from reference TRBV5-5 and TRBJ1-2, is DAGVTQSPTHLIKTRGQQVTLRCSPISGHKSVSWYQQVLGQGPQFIFQYYEKEERGRGNFPDRFSARQFPNYSSELNVNALLLGDSALYLCASSLQFLGYGYTFGSGTRLTVV.

This sequence joins TRBV6-5 and TRBJ1-3; D is undetermined. V was pared by 6 bases and J by 0 bases, with 15 bases between. This CDR3 comprises 16 residues. The germline gives CDR1 MNHEY, CDR2 SVGAGI. In DNA, the CDR3 is TGTGCCAGCAGACTCGGACCTGCTCACTCTGGAAACACCATATATTTT. It yields the protein CASRLGPAHSGNTIYF.

This clonotype was detected a few times. The V call is TRBV12-3 or TRBV12-4, the J call TRBJ1-6; D not certain. V gave up 7 bases and J gave up 6 bases, with 13 bases separating them. This CDR3 is 14 amino acids long. The CDR3: CASTLDWPNSPLHF. In DNA, the CDR3 is TGTGCCAGCACCTTGGATTGGCCTAATTCACCCCTCCACTTT.

This clonotype was seen more than once but under ten times. V gene TRBV3-1 combines with J gene TRBJ1-1; no clear D gene. The CDR3 consists of 15 residues. Germline lookup yields CDR1 LGHDT and CDR2 YNNKEL (reference sequence). Between the trimmed V and J ends, which lost 3 bases and 1 base, there was a span of 12 bases. CDR3 sequence: CASSHAPPRNTEAFF. The CDR3 bases are TGTGCCAGCAGCCATGCCCCTCCCAGGAACACTGAAGCTTTCTTT.

With regard to this clonotype: A read error may explain this, as a much larger clone is one base away. The chain carries TRBV12-3 or TRBV12-4 and TRBJ1-2; D is uncertain. The CDR3 has 14 residues. V lost 1 base, J lost 7 bases, and 13 bases lay in between. CDR3: CASSLEPRIGGYTF. DNA for the CDR3: TGTGCCAGCAGTTTAGAGCCCCGAATCGGTGGCTACACCTTC.

Concerning this clonotype: A read error may explain this, as a much larger clone is one base away. The chain has TRBV7-2 and TRBJ2-5; tentatively, D is TRBD2 (6 bases). V was pared by 1 base and J by 11 bases, with 20 bases between. The germline V gene encodes CDR1 SGHTA and CDR2 FQGNSA. This CDR3 comprises 15 residues. The CDR3 reads CASSLGDGTYNEQYF. CDR3 sequence (DNA): TGTGCCAGCAGCTTAGGGGACGGGACTTACAATGAGCAGTACTTC.

This clonotype was seen a few times. The J gene is TRBJ2-1, the V gene TRBV20-1, with no clear D. CDR1 and CDR2 from the germline V gene are DFQATT and SNEGSKA (reference sequence). The CDR3 covers 11 residues. The ends were cut back, 0 bases at V and 10 bases at J, with 7 bases in the middle. The CDR3 DNA sequence: TGCAGTGCTAGAGATCGACTCGAGCAGTTCTTC. It yields the protein CSARDRLEQFF.

In its sample, this clonotype was seen once. This chain connects TRBV20-1 to TRBJ2-5, with 9 positions matching TRBD2. The germline V gene has CDR1 DFQATT and CDR2 SNEGSKA (reference sequence). The CDR3 runs 16 residues. The junction had 10 bases not matched to a gene; V was cut back by 0 bases and J by 5 bases. CDR3 bases: TGCAGTGCTAGAGATCTTTGGCTAGCGGGAAACGAGACCCAGTACTTC. Translated: CSARDLWLAGNETQYF.

The V and J genes are TRBV9 and TRBJ1-2, with a possible D match to TRBD1 (5 bases). This CDR3 has 15 residues. The germline CDR1 and CDR2 sequences are SGDLS and YYNGEE. V was shortened by 0 bases and J by 8 bases, with 17 bases between the two germline ends. The CDR3 DNA follows: TGTGCCAGCAGCGTAGACCCAGGGCCTTTGTGGGGCTACACCTTC. This codes for CASSVDPGPLWGYTF.

The chain's CDR3 is CASSGSLGNEQFF. In DNA form, the CDR3 reads TGTGCCAGCAGTGGTTCTCTAGGCAATGAGCAGTTCTTC. The chain employs TRBV6-5 and TRBJ2-1; D unresolved. V dropped 5 bases and J dropped 6 bases, with 11 bases sitting between them. Germline CDR1 and CDR2: MNHEY and SVGAGI. The CDR3 runs 13 residues.

V and J are TRBV7-2 and TRBJ1-6; 7 bases map to TRBD1. The CDR3 has 14 amino acids. V shed 3 bases, J shed 6 bases, and the junction held 2 bases outside the gene matches. Per germline, CDR1 SGHTA and CDR2 FQGNSA. The DNA of the CDR3 is TGTGCCAGCAGCTTGGGACAGTTTAATTCACCCCTCCACTTT. Its translation is CASSLGQFNSPLHF. The full variable domain, rest sourced from reference TRBV7-2 and TRBJ1-6, is GAGVSQSPSNKVTEKGKDVELRCDPISGHTALYWYRQSLGQGLEFLIYFQGNSAPDKSGLPSDRFSAERTGGSVSTLTIQRTQQEDSAVYLCASSLGQFNSPLHFGNGTRLTVT.

Of note for this clonotype: One base away lies a much larger clone, so this may be a sequencing read error. The chain carries TRBV7-3 and TRBJ2-3; TRBD1 aligns across 12 bases. This CDR3 is built from 15 residues. In germline, CDR1 is SGHTA, CDR2 FQGTGA. CDR3 sequence reads: CAGSLGQGAIDTQYF. CDR3 in DNA: TGTGCCGGCAGCTTGGGACAGGGGGCAATAGATACGCAGTATTTT.

V usage is TRBV4-1 and J usage is TRBJ1-2; the match to TRBD1 covers 7 bases. The germline gives CDR1 MGHRA, CDR2 YSYEKL. The CDR3 length is 15 residues. V was clipped by 0 bases and J by 4 bases; unmatched bases: 5. The CDR3 spells CASSQESGGIYGYTF. DNA of the CDR3: TGCGCCAGCAGCCAAGAGTCAGGGGGAATCTATGGCTACACCTTC.

This chain joins TRBV18 and TRBJ2-6; D uncertain. In germline, CDR1 is KGHSH, CDR2 LQKENI. The CDR3 contains 17 residues. V shed 0 bases and J shed 1 base, with 10 bases lying between them. CDR3 sequence reads: CASSPPVKGSGANVLTF. CDR3 nucleotide sequence: TGTGCCAGCTCACCACCGGTAAAGGGTTCTGGGGCCAACGTCCTGACTTTC.

In the case of this clonotype: Since a much larger clone is just one base distant, this may be a read error. This chain connects TRBV29-1 to TRBJ2-5; TRBD2 matches at 9 bases. Germline loops: CDR1 SQVTM, CDR2 ANQGSEA. The CDR3 has 13 residues. The V gene end was trimmed by 5 bases and the J gene end by 11 bases; junction bases not matched to a gene: 12. For the CDR3, the DNA is TGCAGCGTTCTTGCGGGAGGGCGAAGTGAGCAGTACTTC. Amino acids: CSVLAGGRSEQYF.

This clonotype was observed at least ten times. The junction and the germline gene differ at one end; a read error may be behind it. The genes are TRBV6-6 and TRBJ2-7; D uncertain. Per germline, CDR1 MNHNY and CDR2 SVGAGI (reference sequence). The CDR3 loop spans 13 amino acids. The CDR3 protein is CASSDSVAYEQYF. The CDR3 nucleotides are TGTGCCAGCAGTGACTCCGTAGCTTACGAGCAGTACTTC.

This clonotype was observed a few times. The V call is TRBV28, the J call TRBJ2-1; tentative D call: TRBD2 (6 bases). Germline CDR1 and CDR2: MDHEN and SYDVKM. The V and J ends lost 7 bases and 10 bases respectively, with 17 bases between them. The CDR3 has 13 amino acids. CDR3 residues: CASIPPGSTEQFF. As DNA, the CDR3 is TGTGCCAGCATCCCGCCCGGGAGTACCGAGCAGTTCTTC.

This clonotype was recorded many times. In DNA, the CDR3 is TGCGCCAGCAGCTTTGGAAAACCGTACGAGCAGTACTTC. Translation: CASSFGKPYEQYF. The V gene is TRBV5-1, the J gene TRBJ2-7; D is unresolved. This CDR3 spans 13 amino acids. The germline V and J ends were trimmed by 2 bases and 4 bases, with 10 bases remaining between them. Germline V CDR1 and CDR2: SGHRS, YFSETQ. Full variable domain (missing parts from reference TRBV5-1 and TRBJ2-7): KAGVTQTPRYLIKTRGQQVTLSCSPISGHRSVSWYQQTPGQGLQFLFEYFSETQRNKGNFPGRFSGRQFSNSRSEMNVSTLELGDSALYLCASSFGKPYEQYFGPGTRLTVT.

A note on this clonotype: This may come from a read error, since a much larger clone is one base off. The rearrangement uses TRBV7-2 and TRBJ2-1; D is ambiguous. Judging by the DNA end, TRBJ2-7 fits better; the J call may be wrong. This CDR3 contains 16 residues. Germline assignment: CDR1 SGHTA and CDR2 FQGNSA. CDR3 amino acids: CASSLDWVSSYNEQYF. CDR3 in DNA: TGTGCCAGCAGCTTAGACTGGGTTAGCTCCTACAATGAGCAGTACTTC.

The gene calls are TRBV20-1 and TRBJ2-1; unclear D gene. The CDR3 has 15 residues. Germline-derived CDR1 and CDR2 are DFQATT and SNEGSKA (reference sequence). With 3 bases removed from V and 2 bases from J, the gap between germline ends came to 14 bases. The CDR3 nucleotides read TGCAGTGCTAGGGAAAGGGTGGAGCCCTACAATGAGCAGTTCTTC. This codes for CSARERVEPYNEQFF.

This CDR3 reads CASSAAWGTGIMHEQFF. DNA of the CDR3: TGTGCCAGCAGTGCCGCTTGGGGGACAGGGATAATGCATGAGCAGTTCTTC. The chain joins TRBV6-1 to TRBJ2-1; the match to TRBD1 covers 9 bases. Looked up from germline, CDR1 is MNHNS and CDR2 is SASEGT. The CDR3 is 17 amino acids. V was clipped by 4 bases and J by 8 bases; unmatched bases: 15.

This clonotype was observed many times. The J gene is TRBJ2-5, the V gene TRBV4-1; 8 positions match TRBD1. The CDR3 runs 17 residues. Germline V CDR1 and CDR2: MGHRA, YSYEKL. The trim removed 3 bases at V and 6 bases at J, leaving 15 bases unmatched. The CDR3 region is CASSHLVSGTGVKTQYF. As DNA, the CDR3 is TGCGCCAGCAGCCACCTAGTATCCGGGACAGGCGTGAAGACCCAGTACTTC.

The chain carries TRBV5-1 and TRBJ2-7; 7 nucleotides match TRBD1. The CDR3 length is 14 residues. J was trimmed by 1 base and V by 7 bases; bases with no gene match: 8. Germline CDR1 and CDR2: SGHRS and YFSETQ. Written as DNA, the CDR3 is TGCGCCAGCGGCGCCGGGACAGCTTCCTACGAGCAGTACTTC. Translating it yields CASGAGTASYEQYF.